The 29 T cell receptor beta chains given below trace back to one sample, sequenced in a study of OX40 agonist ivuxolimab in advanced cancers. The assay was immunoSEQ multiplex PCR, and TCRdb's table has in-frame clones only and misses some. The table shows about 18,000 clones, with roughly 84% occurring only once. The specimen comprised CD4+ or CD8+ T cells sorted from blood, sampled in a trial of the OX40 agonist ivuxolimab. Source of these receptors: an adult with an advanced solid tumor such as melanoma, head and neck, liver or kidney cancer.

CDR3 in amino acids: CASSQGLAGGTSTDTQYF. CDR3 bases: TGCGCCAGCAGCCAAGGACTAGCGGGGGGGACTAGCACAGATACGCAGTATTTT. This sequence joins TRBV4-1 and TRBJ2-3, with 14 bases lining up with TRBD2. Germline lookup yields CDR1 MGHRA and CDR2 YSYEKL. The trim removed 1 base at V and 0 bases at J, leaving 3 bases unmatched. CDR3 size: 18 residues.

The DNA for the CDR3 is TGTGCCAGCACTGTCGGGGATGAGCAGTTCTTC. Encoded protein: CASTVGDEQFF. V is TRBV25-1 and J is TRBJ2-1; tentatively, D is TRBD2 (5 bases). From germline, CDR1 is MGHDK and CDR2 SYGVNS. Trimming left V 7 bases short and J 8 bases short, with 9 bases between. The CDR3 length is 11 residues.

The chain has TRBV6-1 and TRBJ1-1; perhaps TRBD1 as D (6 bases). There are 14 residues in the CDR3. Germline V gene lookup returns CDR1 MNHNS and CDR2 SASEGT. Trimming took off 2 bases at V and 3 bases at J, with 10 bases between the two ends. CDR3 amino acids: CASSEKGGYTEAFF. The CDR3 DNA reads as TGTGCCAGCAGTGAAAAGGGGGGTTACACTGAAGCTTTCTTT.

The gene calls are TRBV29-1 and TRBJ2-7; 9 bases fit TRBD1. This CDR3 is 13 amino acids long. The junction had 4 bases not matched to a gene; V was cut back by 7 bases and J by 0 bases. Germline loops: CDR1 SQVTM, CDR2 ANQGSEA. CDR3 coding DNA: TGCAGCGCTAGGACAGGGGACTCCTACGAGCAGTACTTC. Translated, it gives CSARTGDSYEQYF.

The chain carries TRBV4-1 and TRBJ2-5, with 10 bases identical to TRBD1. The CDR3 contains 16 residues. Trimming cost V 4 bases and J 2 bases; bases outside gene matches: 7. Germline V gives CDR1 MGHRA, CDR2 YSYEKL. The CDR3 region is CASSPIGDRGQETQYF. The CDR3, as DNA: TGCGCCAGCAGCCCTATCGGGGACAGGGGTCAAGAGACCCAGTACTTC.

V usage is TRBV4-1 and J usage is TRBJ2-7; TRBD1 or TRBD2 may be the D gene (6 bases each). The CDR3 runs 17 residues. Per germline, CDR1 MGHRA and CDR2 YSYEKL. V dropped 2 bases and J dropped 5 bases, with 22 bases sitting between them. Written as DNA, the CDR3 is TGCGCCAGCAGCCAAAGAGGTCCCGGGGGCAGTGGAGACGAGCAGTACTTC. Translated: CASSQRGPGGSGDEQYF.

CDR3 nucleotides: TGTGCCAGCAGTTATCCGGGAGCGTCTGGAAACACCATATATTTT. Its protein is CASSYPGASGNTIYF. The V gene is TRBV7-6, the J gene TRBJ1-3, with D unresolved. This CDR3 is 15 amino acids long. The V gene lost 6 bases and the J gene lost 1 base, with 13 bases spanning the gap. Looked up from germline, CDR1 is SGHVS and CDR2 is FNYEAQ.

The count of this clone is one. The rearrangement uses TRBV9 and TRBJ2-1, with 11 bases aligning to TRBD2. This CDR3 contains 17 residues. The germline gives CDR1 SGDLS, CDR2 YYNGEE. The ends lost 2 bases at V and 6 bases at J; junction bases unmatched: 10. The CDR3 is CASSVPLSGGDINEQFF. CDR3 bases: TGTGCCAGCAGCGTCCCTCTTAGCGGGGGGGATATCAATGAGCAGTTCTTC.

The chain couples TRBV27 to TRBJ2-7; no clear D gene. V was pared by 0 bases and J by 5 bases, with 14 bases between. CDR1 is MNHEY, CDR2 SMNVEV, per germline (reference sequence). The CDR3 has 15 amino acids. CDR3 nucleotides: TGTGCCAGCAGTTTATCTTACAGCTCGAGTCACGAGCAGTACTTC. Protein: CASSLSYSSSHEQYF.

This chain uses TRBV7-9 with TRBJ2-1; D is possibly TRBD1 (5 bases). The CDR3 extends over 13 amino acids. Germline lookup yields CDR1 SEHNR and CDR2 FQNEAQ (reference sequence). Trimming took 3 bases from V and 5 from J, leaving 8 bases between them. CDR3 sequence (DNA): TGTGCCAGCAGCTTTTCGACAGACAATGAGCAGTTCTTC. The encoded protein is CASSFSTDNEQFF.

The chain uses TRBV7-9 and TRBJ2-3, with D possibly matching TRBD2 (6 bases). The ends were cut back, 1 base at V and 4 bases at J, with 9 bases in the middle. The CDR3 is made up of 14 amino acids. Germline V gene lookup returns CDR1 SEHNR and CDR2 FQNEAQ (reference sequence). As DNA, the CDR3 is TGTGCCAGCAGCTTAGGTGCGGGGCCAGATACGCAGTATTTT. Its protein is CASSLGAGPDTQYF.

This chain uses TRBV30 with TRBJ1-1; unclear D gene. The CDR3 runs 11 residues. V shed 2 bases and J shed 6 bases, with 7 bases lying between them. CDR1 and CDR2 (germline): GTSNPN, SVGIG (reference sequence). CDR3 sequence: CAWSLIPEAFF. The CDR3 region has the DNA TGTGCCTGGAGTTTGATCCCTGAAGCTTTCTTT.

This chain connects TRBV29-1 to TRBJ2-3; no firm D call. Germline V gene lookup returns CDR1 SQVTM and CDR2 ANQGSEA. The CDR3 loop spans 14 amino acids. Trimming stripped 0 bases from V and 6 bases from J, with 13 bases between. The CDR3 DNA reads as TGCAGCGTTGAAGATGGCACAAGCTGGGATACGCAGTATTTT. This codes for CSVEDGTSWDTQYF.

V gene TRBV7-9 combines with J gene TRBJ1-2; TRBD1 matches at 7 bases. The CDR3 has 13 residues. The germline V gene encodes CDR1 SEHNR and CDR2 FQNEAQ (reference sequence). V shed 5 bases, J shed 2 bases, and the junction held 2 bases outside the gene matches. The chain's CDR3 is CASSPDRNYGYTF. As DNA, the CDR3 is TGTGCCAGCAGCCCGGACAGGAACTATGGCTACACCTTC. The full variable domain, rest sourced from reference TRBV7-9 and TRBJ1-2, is DTGVSQNPRHKITKRGQNVTFRCDPISEHNRLYWYRQTLGQGPEFLTYFQNEAQLEKSRLLSDRFSAERPKGSFSTLEIQRTEQGDSAMYLCASSPDRNYGYTFGSGTRLTVV.

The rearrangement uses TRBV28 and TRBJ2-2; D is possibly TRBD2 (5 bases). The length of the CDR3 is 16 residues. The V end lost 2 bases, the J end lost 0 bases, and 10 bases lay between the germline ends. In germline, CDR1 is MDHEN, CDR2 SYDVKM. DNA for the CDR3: TGTGCCAGCAGTTTAGTTCTGGACTCGAACACCGGGGAGCTGTTTTTT. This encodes CASSLVLDSNTGELFF. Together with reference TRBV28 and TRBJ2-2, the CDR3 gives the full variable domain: DVKVTQSSRYLVKRTGEKVFLECVQDMDHENMFWYRQDPGLGLRLIYFSYDVKMKEKGDIPEGYSVSREKKERFSLILESASTNQTSMYLCASSLVLDSNTGELFFGEGSRLTVL.

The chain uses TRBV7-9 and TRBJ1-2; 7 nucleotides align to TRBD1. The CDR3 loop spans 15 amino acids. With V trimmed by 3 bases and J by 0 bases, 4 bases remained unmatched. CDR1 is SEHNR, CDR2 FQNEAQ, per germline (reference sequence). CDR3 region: CASSLGQRANYGYTF. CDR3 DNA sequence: TGTGCCAGCAGCTTGGGACAGCGTGCTAACTATGGCTACACCTTC.

CDR3 protein: CASSIPNRGRNQPQHF. Here the CDR3 DNA reads TGTGCCAGTAGTATCCCGAACAGGGGGCGCAATCAGCCCCAGCATTTT. The V and J genes are TRBV19 and TRBJ1-5, with TRBD1 matching over 9 bases. CDR1 is LNHDA and CDR2 is SQIVND in the germline V gene (reference sequence). The trim removed 3 bases at V and 2 bases at J, leaving 5 bases unmatched. This CDR3 has 16 residues.

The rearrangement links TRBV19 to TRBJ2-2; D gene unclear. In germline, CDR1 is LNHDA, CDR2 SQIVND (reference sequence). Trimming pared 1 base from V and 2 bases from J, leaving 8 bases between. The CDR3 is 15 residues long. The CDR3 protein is CASSIGLFNTGELFF. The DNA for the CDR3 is TGTGCCAGTAGTATAGGACTTTTCAACACCGGGGAGCTGTTTTTT.

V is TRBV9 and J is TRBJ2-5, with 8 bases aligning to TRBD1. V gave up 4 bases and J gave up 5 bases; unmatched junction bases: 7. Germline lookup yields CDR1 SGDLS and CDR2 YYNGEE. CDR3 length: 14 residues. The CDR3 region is CASSLQGAWETQYF. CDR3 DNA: TGTGCCAGCAGCCTTCAGGGGGCTTGGGAGACCCAGTACTTC.

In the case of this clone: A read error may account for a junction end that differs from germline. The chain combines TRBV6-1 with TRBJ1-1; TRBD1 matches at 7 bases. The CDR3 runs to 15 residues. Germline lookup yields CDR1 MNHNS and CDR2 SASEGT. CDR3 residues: CAGQDVRNMNAEAFF. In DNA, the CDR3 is TGTGCCGGACAGGATGTACGAAACATGAACGCTGAAGCTTTCTTT.

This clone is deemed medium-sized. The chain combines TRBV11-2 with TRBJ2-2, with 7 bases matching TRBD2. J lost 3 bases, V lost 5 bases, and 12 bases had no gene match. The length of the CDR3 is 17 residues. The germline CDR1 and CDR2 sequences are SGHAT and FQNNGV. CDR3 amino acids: CASSGLLTSWDTGELFF. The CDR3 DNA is TGTGCCAGCAGCGGATTGCTGACTAGCTGGGACACCGGGGAGCTGTTTTTT.

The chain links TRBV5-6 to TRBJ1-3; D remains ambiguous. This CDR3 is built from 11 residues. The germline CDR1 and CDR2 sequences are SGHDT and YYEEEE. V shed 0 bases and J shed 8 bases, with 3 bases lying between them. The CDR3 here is CASSLVDTIYF. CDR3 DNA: TGTGCCAGCAGCTTGGTGGACACCATATATTTT.

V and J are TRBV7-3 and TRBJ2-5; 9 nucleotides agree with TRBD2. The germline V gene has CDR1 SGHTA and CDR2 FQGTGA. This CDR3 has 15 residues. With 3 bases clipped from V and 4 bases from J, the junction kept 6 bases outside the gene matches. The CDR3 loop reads CASSLGGGALETQYF. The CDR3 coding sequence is TGTGCCAGCAGCTTGGGCGGGGGGGCACTAGAGACCCAGTACTTC.

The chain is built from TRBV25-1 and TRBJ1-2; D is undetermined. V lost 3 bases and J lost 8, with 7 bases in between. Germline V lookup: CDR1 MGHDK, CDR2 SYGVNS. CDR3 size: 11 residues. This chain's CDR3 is CASSDGRGYTF. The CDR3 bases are TGTGCCAGCAGTGATGGTAGAGGCTACACCTTC.

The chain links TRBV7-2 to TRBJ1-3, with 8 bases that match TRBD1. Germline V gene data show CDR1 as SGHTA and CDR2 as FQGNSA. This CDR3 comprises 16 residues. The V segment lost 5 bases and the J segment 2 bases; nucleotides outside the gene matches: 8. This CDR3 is CASSPGWTGTGNTIYF. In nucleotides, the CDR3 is TGTGCCAGCAGCCCGGGTTGGACAGGGACTGGAAACACCATATATTTT.

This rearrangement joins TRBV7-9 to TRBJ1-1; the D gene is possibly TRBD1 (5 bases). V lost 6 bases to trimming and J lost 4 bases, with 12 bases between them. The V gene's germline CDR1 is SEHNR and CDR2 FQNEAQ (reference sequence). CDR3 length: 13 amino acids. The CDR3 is CASRPGLTTEAFF. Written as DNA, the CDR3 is TGTGCCAGCAGGCCAGGGTTGACCACTGAAGCTTTCTTT.

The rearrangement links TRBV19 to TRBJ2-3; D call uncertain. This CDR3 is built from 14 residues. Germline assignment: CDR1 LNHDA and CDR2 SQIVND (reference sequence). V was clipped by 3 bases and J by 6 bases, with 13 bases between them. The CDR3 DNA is TGTGCCAGTAGTATGGTTGCAGCTCGTGATACGCAGTATTTT. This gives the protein CASSMVAARDTQYF.

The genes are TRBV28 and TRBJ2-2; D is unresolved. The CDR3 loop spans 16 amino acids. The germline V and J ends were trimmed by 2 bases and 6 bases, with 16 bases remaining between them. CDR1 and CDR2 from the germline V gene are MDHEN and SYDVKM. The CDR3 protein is CASSLIPTPRAGELFF. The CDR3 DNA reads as TGTGCCAGCAGTTTAATTCCGACACCTAGGGCCGGGGAGCTGTTTTTT.

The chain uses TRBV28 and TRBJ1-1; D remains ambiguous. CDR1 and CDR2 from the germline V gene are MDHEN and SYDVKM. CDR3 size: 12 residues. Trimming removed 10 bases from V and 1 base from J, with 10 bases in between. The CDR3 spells CATRTGNTEAFF. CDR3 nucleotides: TGTGCCACCCGGACCGGGAACACTGAAGCTTTCTTT.